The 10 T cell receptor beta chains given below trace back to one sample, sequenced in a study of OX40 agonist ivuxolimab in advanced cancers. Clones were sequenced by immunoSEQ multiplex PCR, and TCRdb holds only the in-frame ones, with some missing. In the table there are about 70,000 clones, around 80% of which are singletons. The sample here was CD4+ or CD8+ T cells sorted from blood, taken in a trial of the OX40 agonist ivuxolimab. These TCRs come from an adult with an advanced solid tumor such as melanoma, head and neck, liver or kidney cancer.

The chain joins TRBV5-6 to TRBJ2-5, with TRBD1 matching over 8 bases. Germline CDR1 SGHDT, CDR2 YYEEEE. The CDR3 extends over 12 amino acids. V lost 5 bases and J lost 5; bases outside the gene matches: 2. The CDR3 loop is CASRDRAETQYF. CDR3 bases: TGTGCCAGCAGGGACAGGGCGGAGACCCAGTACTTC.

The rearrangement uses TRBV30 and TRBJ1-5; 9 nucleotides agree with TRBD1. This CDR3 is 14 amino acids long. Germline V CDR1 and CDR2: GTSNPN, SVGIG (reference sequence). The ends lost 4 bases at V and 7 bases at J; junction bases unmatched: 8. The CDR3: CAWTKTGGGQPQHF. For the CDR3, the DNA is TGTGCCTGGACGAAAACAGGGGGCGGGCAGCCCCAGCATTTT.

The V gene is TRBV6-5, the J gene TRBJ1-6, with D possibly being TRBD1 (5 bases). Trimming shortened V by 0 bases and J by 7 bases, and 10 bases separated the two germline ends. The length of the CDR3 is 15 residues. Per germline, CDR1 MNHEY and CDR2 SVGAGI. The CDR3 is CASSYSRDPNSPLHF. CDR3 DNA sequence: TGTGCCAGCAGTTACTCGAGGGACCCAAATTCACCCCTCCACTTT.

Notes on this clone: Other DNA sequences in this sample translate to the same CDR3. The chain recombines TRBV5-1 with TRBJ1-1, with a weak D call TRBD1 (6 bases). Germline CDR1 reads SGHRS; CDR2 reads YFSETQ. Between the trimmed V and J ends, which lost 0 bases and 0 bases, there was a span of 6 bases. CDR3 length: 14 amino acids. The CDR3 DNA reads TGCGCCAGCAGCTTGGAGGGGGTGAACACTGAAGCTTTCTTT. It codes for CASSLEGVNTEAFF.

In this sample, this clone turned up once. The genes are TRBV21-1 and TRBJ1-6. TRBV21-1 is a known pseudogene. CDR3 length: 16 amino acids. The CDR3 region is CASSKTAGHSDSPLHF. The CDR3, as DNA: TGTGCCAGCAGCAAAACGGCGGGACATTCGGATTCACCCCTCCACTTT.

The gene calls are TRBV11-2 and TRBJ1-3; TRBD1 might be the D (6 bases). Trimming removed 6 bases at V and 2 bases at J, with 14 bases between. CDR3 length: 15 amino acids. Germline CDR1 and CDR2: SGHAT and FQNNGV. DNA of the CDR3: TGTGCCAGCAGTACCGGGGGGGCGCCTGGAAACACCATATATTTT. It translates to CASSTGGAPGNTIYF.

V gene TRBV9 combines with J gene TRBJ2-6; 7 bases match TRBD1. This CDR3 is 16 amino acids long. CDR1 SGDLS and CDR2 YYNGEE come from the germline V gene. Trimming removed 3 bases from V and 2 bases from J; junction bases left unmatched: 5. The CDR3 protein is CASSGPQGTGANVLTF. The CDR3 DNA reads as TGTGCCAGCAGCGGCCCACAGGGGACTGGGGCCAACGTCCTGACTTTC.

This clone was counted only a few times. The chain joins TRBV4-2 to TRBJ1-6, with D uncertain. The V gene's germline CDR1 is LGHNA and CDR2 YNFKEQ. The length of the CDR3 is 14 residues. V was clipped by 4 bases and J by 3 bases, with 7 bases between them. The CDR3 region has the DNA TGTGCCAGCAGCCCGCTTGACTATAATTCACCCCTCCACTTT. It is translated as CASSPLDYNSPLHF.

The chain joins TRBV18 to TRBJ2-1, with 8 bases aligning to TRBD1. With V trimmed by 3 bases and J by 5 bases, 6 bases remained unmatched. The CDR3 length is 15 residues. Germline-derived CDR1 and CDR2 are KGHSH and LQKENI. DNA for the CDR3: TGTGCCAGCTCACCGACAGGGGTGAGGAACAATGAGCAGTTCTTC. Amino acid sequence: CASSPTGVRNNEQFF.

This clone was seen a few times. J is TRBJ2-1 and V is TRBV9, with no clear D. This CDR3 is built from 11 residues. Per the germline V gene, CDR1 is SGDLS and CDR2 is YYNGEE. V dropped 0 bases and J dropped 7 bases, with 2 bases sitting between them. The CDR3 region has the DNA TGTGCCAGCAGCGTAGTTAATGAGCAGTTCTTC. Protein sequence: CASSVVNEQFF.